This TCR gamma chain was documented in a study of gamma delta lymphoproliferative disorders and STAT genes. Study-wide results and limits: Delta repertoires did not separate groups, but patient gamma repertoires clustered apart.

Sequencing used genomic DNA taken from PBMCs of patients and controls. All patient samples were collected while patients were off therapy or before therapy. TCRdb redid the clone calls on the multiplex PCR reads with CATT. The repertoire holds under 1,500 gamma-chain clones, with less than 10% as singletons. This CDR3 region has 10 residues. V shed 12 bases, J shed 8 bases, and the junction held 4 bases outside the gene matches. This clone ranks as medium-sized. What it binds is not known. The sample was blood. The rearrangement links TRGV10 to TRGJP1. TRGV10 is labeled an ORF, and its function is uncertain. This clonotype originated in a human donor with gamma-delta T-cell large granular lymphocyte leukemia. CDR3 in DNA: TGTGCTGCCCACGGTTGGTTCAAGATATTT. It translates to CAAHGWFKIF.